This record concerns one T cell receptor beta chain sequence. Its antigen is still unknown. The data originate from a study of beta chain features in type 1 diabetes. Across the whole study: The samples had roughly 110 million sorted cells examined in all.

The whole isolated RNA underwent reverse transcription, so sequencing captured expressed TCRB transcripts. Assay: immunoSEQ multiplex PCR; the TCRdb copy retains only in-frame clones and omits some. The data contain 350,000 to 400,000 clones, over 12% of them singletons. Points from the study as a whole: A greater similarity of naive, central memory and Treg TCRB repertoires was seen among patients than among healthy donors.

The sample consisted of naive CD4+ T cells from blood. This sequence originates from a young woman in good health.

As DNA, the CDR3 is TGTGCCAGCAGCTTAGTGGCAGGGGGATCAAGGAATGAGCAGTTCTTC. This codes for CASSLVAGGSRNEQFF. V and J are TRBV7-9 and TRBJ2-1, with TRBD1 matching over 7 bases. Germline-derived CDR1 and CDR2 are SEHNR and FQNEAQ (reference sequence). The CDR3 totals 16 residues. J gave up 7 bases and V 1 base, and 10 bases lay outside the gene matches.